The T cell receptor (beta chain) described here comes from a study of T cells in Graves' hyperthyroidism and ophthalmopathy. Study-wide results and caveats: The model foresaw ophthalmopathy a median around seven months prior to onset. Most clonotypes expanded in thyroid above 0.001 were likewise present in blood.

The source material, RNA transcripts, was used to amplify TCR beta CDR3 regions. During a first-round RT-PCR of the TCR CDR3, the HTBI primer set was used. TCRdb itself ran the multiplex PCR reads through MiXCR, one entry per CDR3 protein. Among about 760,000 distinct CDR3 sequences, over 35% were seen once, and the ten largest hold about a third. Trimming took 0 bases from V and 6 from J, leaving 2 bases between them. CDR3 size: 10 residues. In germline, CDR1 is SQVTM, CDR2 ANQGSEA. Uncontrolled infection, other autoimmune disease, pregnancy or lactation disqualified patients from enrolment. PBMCs stemmed from less than 13 ml fresh peripheral blood. Details on this clonotype: Its antigen is still unknown. A read error may explain this, as a much larger clone is one base away.

Sequences were obtained from blood. The clonotype was recovered from a middle-aged woman with Graves' hyperthyroidism. The rearrangement links TRBV29-1 to TRBJ1-1; D is uncertain. This CDR3 is CSVEEAEAFF. The CDR3 coding sequence is TGCAGCGTTGAAGAGGCTGAAGCTTTCTTT.